This T cell receptor beta chain was sequenced in a study of blood T cell repertoires in COVID-19. Across the study: Whether acute or convalescent, the COVID-19 samples came from the United States, Italy and Spain.

In the study's own analysis: Amplification from reference gene primers served as the basis for estimated nucleated cell counts. Measured with immunoSEQ multiplex PCR; TCRdb has only the in-frame clones, and not every one. V and J calls plus clone size are reproduced from that table; the DNA served to infer D and trimming. The sample records some 160,000 clones, roughly 75% being singletons. The CDR3 is made up of 15 amino acids. Germline V gene lookup returns CDR1 MDHEN and CDR2 SYDVKM. The germline V and J ends were trimmed by 3 bases and 2 bases, with 8 bases remaining between them. Specimen: peripheral blood. The rearrangement joins TRBV28 to TRBJ1-6; D gene uncertain. The source is a man in his 70s with active or convalescent COVID-19. The CDR3 sequence: CASSFSGTYNSPLHF. The CDR3, as DNA: TGTGCCAGCAGTTTCAGCGGGACCTATAATTCACCCCTCCACTTT. Combining the CDR3 with reference TRBV28 and TRBJ1-6 gives the whole variable domain DVKVTQSSRYLVKRTGEKVFLECVQDMDHENMFWYRQDPGLGLRLIYFSYDVKMKEKGDIPEGYSVSREKKERFSLILESASTNQTSMYLCASSFSGTYNSPLHFGNGTRLTVT.